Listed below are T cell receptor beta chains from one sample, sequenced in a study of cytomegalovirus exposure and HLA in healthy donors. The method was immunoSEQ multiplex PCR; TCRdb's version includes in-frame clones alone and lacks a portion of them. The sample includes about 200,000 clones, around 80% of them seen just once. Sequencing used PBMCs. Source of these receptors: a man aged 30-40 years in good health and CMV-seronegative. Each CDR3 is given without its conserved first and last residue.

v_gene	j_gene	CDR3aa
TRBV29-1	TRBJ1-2	SVVWAGKNYGYT
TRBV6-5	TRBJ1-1	ASIRTGVNTEAF
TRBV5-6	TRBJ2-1	ASSLLEVNEQF
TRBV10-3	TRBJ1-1	AISARGQNTEAF
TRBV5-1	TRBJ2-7	ASSPLAGVIAYEQY
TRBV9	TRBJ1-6	ASSPDRPPLH
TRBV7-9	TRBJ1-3	ASSFVAGPGNTIY
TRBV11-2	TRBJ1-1	ASSAYRGTEAF
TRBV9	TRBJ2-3	ASSAVLSFSGGDTQY
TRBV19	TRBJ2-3	ASSTIRLAGGPDTQY
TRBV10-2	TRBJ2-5	ASATTGKETQY
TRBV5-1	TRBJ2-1	ASSLSPNRAYEFSNEQF
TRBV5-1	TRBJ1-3	ASSSGVSGNTIY
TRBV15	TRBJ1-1	ATREQGPNTEAF
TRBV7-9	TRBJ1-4	ASSLPRQTNEKLF
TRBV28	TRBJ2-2	ASTLRTSKIGELF
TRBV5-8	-	ASKDRIPYEQY
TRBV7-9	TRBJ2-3	ASTGGNTDTQY
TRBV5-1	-	ASSQVDISYEQY
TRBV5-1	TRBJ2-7	ASSLLPGQARYEQY
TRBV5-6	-	ASSLGWTGYYEQY
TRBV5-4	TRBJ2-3	ASSSGRARTDTQY
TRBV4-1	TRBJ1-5	ASSQDSSRGEGGRGPQH
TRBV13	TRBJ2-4	ASSSLDRRSKNIQY
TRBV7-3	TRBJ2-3	ASSSGSDPLTDTQY
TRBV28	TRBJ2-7	ASSTRTVKSSYEQY
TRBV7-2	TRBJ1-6	ASSLSVQNSPLH
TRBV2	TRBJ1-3	ASSPSNGGIGNTIY
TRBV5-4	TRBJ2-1	ASSFTGQVASEQF
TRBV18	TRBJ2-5	ASSQSRQAETQY
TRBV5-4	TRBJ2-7	ASSFTGTSDEQY
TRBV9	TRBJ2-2	ASSVAGVPGELF
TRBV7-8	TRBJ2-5	ASSLAGGLAGRETQY
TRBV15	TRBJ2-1	ATQDREDNEQF
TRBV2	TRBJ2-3	ASNFNRAAQDTQY
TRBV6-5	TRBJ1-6	ASSYSQTHSPLH
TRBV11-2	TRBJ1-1	ASSLGDRIGDTEAF
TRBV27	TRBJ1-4	ASSLSLQGFSEKLF
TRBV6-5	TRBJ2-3	ASSSRLASTDTQY
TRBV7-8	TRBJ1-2	ASSLKDRVTANYGYT
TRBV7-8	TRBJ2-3	ASSLQGGDTQY
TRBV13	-	ASSARQGETYEQY
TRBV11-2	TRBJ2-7	ASSLGGTRRDEQY
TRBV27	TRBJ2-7	ASSEGQGLYEQY
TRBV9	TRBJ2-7	ASSVDSSYEQY
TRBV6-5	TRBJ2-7	ASSRGQGIYEQY
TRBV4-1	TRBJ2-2	ASSFSGVVTGELF
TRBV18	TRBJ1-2	ASSPLAGQQFYGYT
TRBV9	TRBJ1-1	ASSVGFRVAEAF
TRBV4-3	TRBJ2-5	ASSQGRGAQVETQY